The present T cell receptor (beta chain) was sequenced within a study of T cells of healthy individuals. Only a few counts were recorded for this clonotype. One entry per CDR3 protein results from TCRdb running MiXCR on the 5' RACE reads. The repertoire consists of 85,000 to 100,000 distinct CDR3 sequences, with 17% occurring once and the leading ten covering 6.2%. The germline CDR1 and CDR2 sequences are SGHRS and YFSETQ. The CDR3 is made up of 17 amino acids. The junction had 5 bases not matched to a gene; V was cut back by 4 bases and J by 0 bases. The chain recombines TRBV5-1 with TRBJ2-3; the match to TRBD2 covers 13 bases. The source of this sequence is a human donor in good health. The CDR3 region is CASSPGLAGISTDTQYF. In DNA, the CDR3 is TGCGCCAGCAGCCCGGGACTAGCGGGGATTAGCACAGATACGCAGTATTTT.